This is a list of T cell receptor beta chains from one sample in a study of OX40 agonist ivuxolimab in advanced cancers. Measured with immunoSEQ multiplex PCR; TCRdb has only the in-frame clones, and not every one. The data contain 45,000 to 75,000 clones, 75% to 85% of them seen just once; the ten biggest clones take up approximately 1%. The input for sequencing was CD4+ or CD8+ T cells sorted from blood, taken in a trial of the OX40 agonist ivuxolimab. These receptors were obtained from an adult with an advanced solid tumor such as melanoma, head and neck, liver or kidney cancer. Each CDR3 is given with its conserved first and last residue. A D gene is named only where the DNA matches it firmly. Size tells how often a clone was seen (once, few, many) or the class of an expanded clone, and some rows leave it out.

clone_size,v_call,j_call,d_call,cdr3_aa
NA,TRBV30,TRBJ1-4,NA,CAWRKGPADEKLFF
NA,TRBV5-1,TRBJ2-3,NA,CASSFFGGGTDTQYF
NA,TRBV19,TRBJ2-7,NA,CASSIITGSYEQYF
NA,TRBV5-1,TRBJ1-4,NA,CASSLGTAATNEKLFF
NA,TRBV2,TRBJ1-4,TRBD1,CASRWGTGGEKLFF
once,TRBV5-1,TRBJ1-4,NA,CASSLTAGVEKLFF
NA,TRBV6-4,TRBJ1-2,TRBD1,CASSDSWDSYGYTF
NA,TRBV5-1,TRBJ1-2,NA,CASSSGHRDGYTF
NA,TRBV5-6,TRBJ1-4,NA,CASSLWTVEKLFF
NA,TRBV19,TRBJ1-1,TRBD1,CASSLRTGQLLNTEAFF
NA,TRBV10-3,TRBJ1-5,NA,CAISESGISNQPQHF
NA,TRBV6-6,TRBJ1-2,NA,CASSYLGPGSGYGYTF
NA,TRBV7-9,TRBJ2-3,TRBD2,CASSIPRDYLPQDTQYF
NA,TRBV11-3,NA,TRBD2,CASSPTSGYYEQYF
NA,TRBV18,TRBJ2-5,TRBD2,CASSPPRLAGQETQYF
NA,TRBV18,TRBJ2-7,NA,CASSPDSGSYEQYF